Given below is one T cell receptor beta chain in context. Its antigen remains unidentified. This entry comes from a study of CXCR3-negative and CXCR3-positive naive CD8 T cells. This CDR3 is 13 amino acids long. Germline V gives CDR1 DFQATT, CDR2 SNEGSKA (reference sequence). General study results and limits: CXCR3-negative naive cells had less hydrophobic TRB CDR3s than did CXCR3-positive naive cells.

With UMI labels, 5' RACE was used to prepare the TRB cDNA libraries. TCRdb processed the 5' RACE reads again and assigns one entry to each CDR3 protein, with no DNA. The table for this sample gives tens of thousands of distinct CDR3 sequences. The V call is TRBV20-1, the J call TRBJ2-7; TCRdb's D gene call, TRBD1, goes unchecked for lack of DNA. The sequence was obtained from a human donor in good health. Some clones in this sample may be carry-over from other donors' samples. The specimen was naive CXCR3+ CD8+ T cells from blood. Subset indicated: CD45RO-CCR7+CD27+CD95- naive CD8+ T cells expressing CXCR3 (TNR3+). CDR3 protein: CSARDRVSYEQYF.